Listed here are 13 T cell receptor beta chains from one sample, sequenced in a study of blood T cell repertoires in COVID-19. The assay was immunoSEQ multiplex PCR, and TCRdb's table has in-frame clones only and misses some. This sample carries about 74,000 clones, roughly nine tenths of them seen once, and the ten largest clones take 2% to 3%. Sequenced input: peripheral blood. The receptors stem from a man aged 50-59 years with COVID-19, enrolled during active disease.

This sequence joins TRBV2 and TRBJ1-4, with TRBD1 identical over 8 bases. V shed 4 bases, J shed 4 bases, and the junction held 5 bases outside the gene matches. The CDR3 covers 15 residues. Germline values: CDR1 SNHLY, CDR2 FYNNEI. The CDR3, as DNA: TGTGCCAGCAGTGGCGGGACAGGAGTTAATGAAAAACTGTTTTTT. It translates to CASSGGTGVNEKLFF.

V usage is TRBV5-4 and J usage is TRBJ2-7, with 7 bases matching TRBD2. The V gene's germline CDR1 is SGHNT and CDR2 YYREEE (reference sequence). J gave up 7 bases and V 0 bases, and 4 bases lay outside the gene matches. This CDR3 has 13 amino acids. The CDR3 DNA is TGTGCCAGCAGCTTGGAAAACGGGAGGGAGCAGTACGTC. As protein: CASSLENGREQYV.

This chain uses TRBV7-9 with TRBJ2-7, with a weak D call TRBD2 (5 bases). With 2 bases removed from V and 3 bases from J, the gap between germline ends came to 14 bases. Germline values: CDR1 SEHNR, CDR2 FQNEAQ (reference sequence). The CDR3 runs to 15 residues. Here the CDR3 reads CASSLKAQRSYEQYV. CDR3 DNA sequence: TGTGCCAGCAGCTTAAAGGCCCAGCGGAGCTACGAGCAGTACGTC.

There are a few counts of this clone. This chain links TRBV6-5 with TRBJ2-7; TRBD1 is a possible D gene (6 bases). The CDR3 runs to 13 residues. Germline assignment: CDR1 MNHEY and CDR2 SVGAGI. CDR3 DNA sequence: TGTGCCAGCAGGTCCACAGGGTCCTCCGAGCAGTACGTC. Encoded protein: CASRSTGSSEQYV.

The chain is built from TRBV7-3 and TRBJ2-2, with 11 positions matching TRBD2. The CDR3 has 15 residues. The trim removed 2 bases at V and 7 bases at J, leaving 3 bases unmatched. The germline gives CDR1 SGHTA, CDR2 FQGTGA. The CDR3 DNA follows: TGTGCCAGCAGCTTACATAGCGGGAGGGGCGGGGAGCTGTTTTTT. Translated, it gives CASSLHSGRGGELFF.

This clone was seen just once. The V call is TRBV5-1, the J call TRBJ2-3, with 14 bases matching TRBD2. Germline V gene sequence: CDR1 SGHRS, CDR2 YFSETQ. V was clipped by 0 bases and J by 6 bases; unmatched bases: 6. The CDR3 sequence is 17 residues long. The CDR3 sequence is CASSLGGTSGSTDTQYF. CDR3 nucleotide sequence: TGCGCCAGCAGCTTGGGGGGGACTAGCGGGAGTACCGATACGCAGTATTTT.

This chain joins TRBV9 and TRBJ1-2; 8 nucleotides agree with TRBD1. This CDR3 has 16 residues. The V gene's germline CDR1 is SGDLS and CDR2 YYNGEE. V lost 4 bases, J lost 7 bases, and 15 bases stayed unmatched. The CDR3 sequence is CASSRTQRDRGGGYTF. In DNA, the CDR3 is TGTGCCAGCAGCAGAACGCAACGAGACAGGGGAGGTGGCTACACCTTC.

This chain joins TRBV27 and TRBJ1-2, with TRBD1 matching over 7 bases. CDR3 size: 14 residues. CDR1 is MNHEY, CDR2 SMNVEV, per germline (reference sequence). V was pared by 6 bases and J by 8 bases, with 12 bases of the junction left unmatched. Here the CDR3 DNA reads TGTGCCAGCAGAGAGGACAGGTTCTTTTGGGGCTACACCTTC. Translating it yields CASREDRFFWGYTF.

The J gene is TRBJ2-1, the V gene TRBV12-2; TRBD1, the table's D call, was not compared with the DNA. TRBV12-2 is designated a pseudogene. This CDR3 has 15 amino acids. Written as DNA, the CDR3 is TGTGCAAGTCGTCCCCGGCGACAGGGGAACAATGAGCAGTTCTTC. It specifies CASRPRRQGNNEQFF.

This rearrangement joins TRBV3-1 (or the pseudogene TRBV3-2) to TRBJ1-6; 10 nucleotides align to TRBD1. The CDR3 is 15 amino acids. The V gene's germline CDR1 is LGHDT and CDR2 YNNKEL (reference sequence). J lost 8 bases, V lost 4 bases, and 5 bases had no gene match. For the CDR3, the DNA is TGTGCCAGCAGCCTCGGGACAGGGGAGTATTCACCCCTCCACTTT. Its protein product is CASSLGTGEYSPLHF.

The V call is TRBV12-3 or TRBV12-4, the J call TRBJ1-1; D not certain. V lost 5 bases, J lost 4 bases, and 11 bases lay in between. This CDR3 has 13 residues. CDR3: CASSPRRATEAFF. As DNA, the CDR3 is TGTGCCAGCAGTCCACGGAGGGCCACTGAAGCTTTCTTT.

This chain connects TRBV5-5 to TRBJ2-7; 7 nucleotides line up with TRBD1. V lost 2 bases and J lost 3; bases outside the gene matches: 8. Germline values: CDR1 SGHKS, CDR2 YYEKEE (reference sequence). This CDR3 is built from 15 residues. CDR3 protein: CASSFGQGVGYEQYV. CDR3 nucleotide sequence: TGTGCCAGCAGCTTTGGGCAGGGGGTCGGCTACGAGCAGTACGTC.

The V and J genes are TRBV6-5 and TRBJ2-2; 9 bases fit TRBD1. The J segment lost 4 bases and the V segment lost 6 bases, leaving 6 bases of the junction unmatched. CDR3 length: 15 amino acids. Germline V gene lookup returns CDR1 MNHEY and CDR2 SVGAGI. The CDR3 sequence is CASRDTGGGTGELFF. The CDR3 nucleotides read TGTGCCAGCAGAGACACAGGGGGCGGCACCGGGGAGCTGTTTTTT.